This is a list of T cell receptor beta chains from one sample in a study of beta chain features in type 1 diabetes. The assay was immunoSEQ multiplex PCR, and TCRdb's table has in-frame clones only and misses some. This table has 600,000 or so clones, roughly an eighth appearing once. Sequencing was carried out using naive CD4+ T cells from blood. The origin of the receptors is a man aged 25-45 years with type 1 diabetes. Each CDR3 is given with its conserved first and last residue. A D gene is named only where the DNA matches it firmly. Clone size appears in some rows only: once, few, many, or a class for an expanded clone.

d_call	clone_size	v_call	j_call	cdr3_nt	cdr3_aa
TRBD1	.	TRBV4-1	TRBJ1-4	TGCGCCAGCAGCCCCGGGACAGGGGATACTAATGAAAAACTGTTTTTT	CASSPGTGDTNEKLFF
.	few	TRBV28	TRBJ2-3	TGTGCCAGCTTTGGGGGCACAGATACGCAGTATTTT	CASFGGTDTQYF
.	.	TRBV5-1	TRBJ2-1	TGCGCCAGCAGCTTGGACGGGTTGGTGTACAATGAGCAGTTCTTC	CASSLDGLVYNEQFF
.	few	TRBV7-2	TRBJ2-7	TGTGCCAGCAGCTTAGTACATTTCTCCTACGAGCAGTACTTC	CASSLVHFSYEQYF
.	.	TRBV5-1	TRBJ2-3	TGCGCCAGCAGCATAGCGGACATCACAGATACGCAGTATTTT	CASSIADITDTQYF
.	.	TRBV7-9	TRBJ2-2	TGTGCCAGCAGCAACACCGGGGAGCTGTTTTTT	CASSNTGELFF
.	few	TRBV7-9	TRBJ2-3	TGTGCCAGCAGCTCCTCGGGAAGCACAGATACGCAGTATTTT	CASSSSGSTDTQYF
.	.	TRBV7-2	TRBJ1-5	TGTGCCAGCGATAAGGGGTTGAGGAGCAATCAGCCCCAGCATTTT	CASDKGLRSNQPQHF
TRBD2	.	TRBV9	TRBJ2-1	TGTGCCAGCAGCGGCCCGGGACTACCCGAGCAGTTCTTC	CASSGPGLPEQFF
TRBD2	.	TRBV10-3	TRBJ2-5	TGTGCCATCAGTGGACTAGCGGGGGAAGAGACCCAGTACTTC	CAISGLAGEETQYF
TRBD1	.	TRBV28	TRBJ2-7	TGTGCCAGCAGCTCAGGGGGCTCCTACGAGCAGTACTTC	CASSSGGSYEQYF
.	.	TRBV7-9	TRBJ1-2	TGTGCCAGCAGCTCCGGGACGTTTTATGGCTACACCTTC	CASSSGTFYGYTF
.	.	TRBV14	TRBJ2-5	TGTGCCAGCAGCCAGGCGGGGAGGACCCAGTACTTC	CASSQAGRTQYF
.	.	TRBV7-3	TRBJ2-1	TGTGCCAGCAGCTTGTTGACGGGCCATGAGCAGTTCTTC	CASSLLTGHEQFF
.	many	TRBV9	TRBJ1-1	TGTGCCAGCAGCGGGATGAACACTGAAGCTTTCTTT	CASSGMNTEAFF
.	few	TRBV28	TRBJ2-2	TGTGCCAGCAGCAGAACAGGGTTGAAGCTGTTTTTT	CASSRTGLKLFF
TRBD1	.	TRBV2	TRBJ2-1	TGTGCCAGCAGGACAGGGTTGAGCAATGAGCAGTTCTTC	CASRTGLSNEQFF
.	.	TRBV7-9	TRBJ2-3	TGTGCCAGCAGCCCGGTGGTCAGCACAGATACGCAGTATTTT	CASSPVVSTDTQYF
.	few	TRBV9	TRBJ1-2	TGTGCCAGCAGCGTAGAAGCGTCTGCCTATGGCTACACCTTC	CASSVEASAYGYTF
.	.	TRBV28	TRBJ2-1	TGTGCCAGCACCTCGACCACCCCTGAGCAGTTCTTC	CASTSTTPEQFF
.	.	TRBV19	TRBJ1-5	TGTGCCAGTAGTATACGTAGTCAGCCCCAGCATTTT	CASSIRSQPQHF
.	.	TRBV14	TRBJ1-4	TGTGCCAGCAGCCCGGACAGCGGAAAACTGTTTTTT	CASSPDSGKLFF
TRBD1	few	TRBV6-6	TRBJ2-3	TGTGCCAGCAGTATCGACAGGGGCCCGGGGTATTTT	CASSIDRGPGYF
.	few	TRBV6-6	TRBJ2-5	TGTGCCAGCAGTTACTCGATACTAGCTCAAGAGACCCAGTACTTC	CASSYSILAQETQYF
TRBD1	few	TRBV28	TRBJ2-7	TGTGCCAGCAGCCGGACAGGGGAGGGCTACGAGCAGTACTTC	CASSRTGEGYEQYF
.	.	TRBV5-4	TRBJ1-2	TGTGCCAGCAGCCCGGGGGTTTCTGATGGTGGCTACACCTTC	CASSPGVSDGGYTF
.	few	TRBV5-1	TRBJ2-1	TGCGCCAGCAGGGGCGTCGGGGTCTCCTACAATGAGCAGTTCTTC	CASRGVGVSYNEQFF
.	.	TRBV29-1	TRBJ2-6	TGCAGCGTTTTCTCAGGCGACGATTACTCTGGGGCCAACGTCCTGACTTTC	CSVFSGDDYSGANVLTF
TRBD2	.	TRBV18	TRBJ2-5	TGTGCCAGCTCACCACGACTAGCGGGGGGGTTACAAGAGACCCAGTACTTC	CASSPRLAGGLQETQYF
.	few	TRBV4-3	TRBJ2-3	TGCGCCAGCAGCGAGCGCCAGGGACGCACAGATACGCAGTATTTT	CASSERQGRTDTQYF
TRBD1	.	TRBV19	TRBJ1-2	TGTGCCAGTAGAGGGGGACAGGATGACTATGGCTACACCTTC	CASRGGQDDYGYTF
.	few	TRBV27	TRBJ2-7	TGTGCCAGCAGCGCCGGCAGGGGAGGAGAGCAGTACTTC	CASSAGRGGEQYF
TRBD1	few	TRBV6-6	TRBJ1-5	TGTGCCAGCGGACAGGGCTATCAGCCCCAGCATTTT	CASGQGYQPQHF
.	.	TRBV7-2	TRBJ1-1	TGTGCCAGCATCTTACAGGGCCAGAACACTGAAGCTTTCTTT	CASILQGQNTEAFF
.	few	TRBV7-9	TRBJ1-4	TGTGCCAGCAGCTTAGGGTCAACTAATGAAAAACTGTTTTTT	CASSLGSTNEKLFF
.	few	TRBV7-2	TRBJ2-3	TGTGCCAGCAGCCCCCTGGGGCTGGGCACAGATACGCAGTATTTT	CASSPLGLGTDTQYF
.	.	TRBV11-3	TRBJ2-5	TGTGCCAGCAGCTTACAGGGGCAAGAGACCCAGTACTTC	CASSLQGQETQYF
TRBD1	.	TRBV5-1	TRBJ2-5	TGCGCCAGCAGCTCGGGGACAGGGGAGTGGGAGACCCAGTACTTC	CASSSGTGEWETQYF
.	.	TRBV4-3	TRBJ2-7	TGCGCCAGCAGCCAAGATTTAAGGCAGGGTGGCGAGCAGTACTTC	CASSQDLRQGGEQYF
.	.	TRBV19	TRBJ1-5	TGTGCCACCCAACAGGGAAATCAGCCCCAGCATTTT	CATQQGNQPQHF
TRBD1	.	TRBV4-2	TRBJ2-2	TGTGCCAGCAGCCAGGACAGGGAGGCGAACACCGGGGAGCTGTTTTTT	CASSQDREANTGELFF
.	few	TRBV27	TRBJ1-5	TGTGCCAGCAGTTTGAACAGGGATCAGCCCCAGCATTTT	CASSLNRDQPQHF
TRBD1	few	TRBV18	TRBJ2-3	TGTGCCAGCTCACCGCGGACAGGGGAGGCCCGGTATTTT	CASSPRTGEARYF
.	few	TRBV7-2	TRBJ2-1	TGTGCCAGCAGCTTAGGCGGGGTAAGAGACAATGAGCAGTTCTTC	CASSLGGVRDNEQFF
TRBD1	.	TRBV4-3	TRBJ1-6	TGCGCCAGCAGCCAAGGCAGAGGGACAGGGACCTATAATTCACCCCTCCACTTT	CASSQGRGTGTYNSPLHF
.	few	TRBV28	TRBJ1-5	TGTGCCAGCAGTTTCTTCTTATTGTGGGACAACTATAGCAATCAGCCCCAGCATTTT	CASSFFLLWDNYSNQPQHF
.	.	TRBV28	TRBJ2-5	TGTGCCAGCACCCTAGGGGGACAAGTGTTGGGGACCCAGTACTTC	CASTLGGQVLGTQYF
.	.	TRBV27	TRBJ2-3	TGTGCCAGCAGTTTAAAAGGAATTAGCACAGATACGCAGTATTTT	CASSLKGISTDTQYF